This T cell receptor delta chain was sequenced in a study of gamma-delta chains in newborns, infants, children. Study-level information: Microbial exposure reportedly drives polyclonal innate γδ T cell expansion after birth.

With CATT, TCRdb re-called clones from the reads. Altogether about 9,200 delta-chain clones are present, 22% being singletons, with the ten largest covering about 4.5%. This CDR3 contains 16 residues. Germline CDR1 and CDR2: GEAIGNYY and EKD. This clone was detected a few times. A junction end diverges from the germline sequence, so it may reflect a read error. This specimen includes other DNA sequences encoding the same CDR3. The TCR originated in a child who was a newborn, infant or young child, either healthy, febrile or measles-vaccinated (not recorded which). Sequences were obtained from blood. The gene calls are TRDV2 and TRDJ1; tentatively, D is TRDD3 (5 bases). CDR3 nucleotide sequence: TGTGCCTGTGACACCGTTGGGGAAAGGGAGGGCGATAAACTCATATTT. The encoded protein is CACDTVGEREGDKLIF.